This TCR beta chain comes out of a study of blood T cell repertoires in COVID-19. Only in-frame clones appear in the TCRdb table, and some are missing; sequencing was by immunoSEQ multiplex PCR. The sample shows 150,000 to 200,000 clones, around 90% of them seen only once. Germline V gives CDR1 MNHEY, CDR2 SVGAGI. This CDR3 has 14 amino acids. Trimming took off 2 bases at V and 7 bases at J, with 14 bases between the two ends. The sequenced material came from peripheral blood. The rearrangement uses TRBV6-5 and TRBJ1-2; D might be TRBD1 (5 bases). The receptor was derived from a man in his 60s with acute or convalescent COVID-19. CDR3 nucleotide sequence: TGTGCCAGCAGTTACCTGGGAGGGGTCGGTGGCTACACCTTC. Protein: CASSYLGGVGGYTF.